The 14 T cell receptor beta chains in this list originate from one sample, sequenced in a study of T cells in Graves' hyperthyroidism and ophthalmopathy. TCR beta CDR3 region amplification was performed from RNA transcripts. In the first-round RT-PCR of the TCR CDR3, the HTBI primer set was used. TCRdb re-derived calls from the multiplex PCR reads in MiXCR, one entry per CDR3 protein. The data contain hundreds of thousands of distinct CDR3 sequences, about 17% of them singletons. Sequencing used blood. The receptors here all came from a woman aged 55-75 years with Graves' ophthalmopathy.

This clonotype has a count of ten or more. The gene calls are TRBV12-5 and TRBJ2-5, with D possibly TRBD2 on 5 matching bases. CDR1 and CDR2 from the germline V gene are LGHNT and FRNRAP. V shed 4 bases and J shed 2 bases, with 8 bases lying between them. The CDR3 sequence is 13 residues long. CDR3 in amino acids: CASGSDLQETQYF. CDR3 nucleotide sequence: TGTGCTAGTGGTTCGGACTTACAAGAGACCCAGTACTTC.

This clonotype was counted at least ten times. The V call is TRBV20-1, the J call TRBJ2-7; 7 nucleotides line up with TRBD2. Losses at the gene ends were 5 bases for V and 5 bases for J; bases not matched to a gene: 15. The CDR3 length is 15 residues. Germline-derived CDR1 and CDR2 are DFQATT and SNEGSKA (reference sequence). CDR3 residues: CSAVSSLGRADEQYF. CDR3 nucleotide sequence: TGCAGTGCTGTGTCGTCTTTAGGGAGGGCCGACGAGCAGTACTTC.

CDR3 in amino acids: CAWSVLGLAGVPVRKETQYF. The DNA for the CDR3 is TGTGCCTGGAGTGTGTTAGGACTAGCGGGAGTGCCGGTTCGGAAAGAGACCCAGTACTTC. The gene calls are TRBV30 and TRBJ2-5; 13 nucleotides line up with TRBD2. Germline V gene lookup returns CDR1 GTSNPN and CDR2 SVGIG (reference sequence). Trimming removed 0 bases from V and 3 bases from J; junction bases left unmatched: 16. The CDR3 spans 20 residues. The full variable domain, completed using reference TRBV30 and TRBJ2-5, is SQTIHQWPATLVQPVGSPLSLECTVEGTSNPNLYWYRQAAGRGLQLLFYSVGIGQISSEVPQNLSASRPQDRQFILSSKKLLLSDSGFYLCAWSVLGLAGVPVRKETQYFGPGTRLLVL.

The V call is TRBV5-1, the J call TRBJ1-2, with 7 bases matching TRBD1. The CDR3 is 13 amino acids. Germline V gene lookup returns CDR1 SGHRS and CDR2 YFSETQ. V lost 0 bases to trimming and J lost 8 bases; unmatched junction nucleotides: 4. For the CDR3, the DNA is TGCGCCAGCAGCTTGGGGGGACAGCTCGGCTACACCTTC. Amino acids: CASSLGGQLGYTF.

The sample holds many counts of this clonotype. The genes are TRBV6-5 and TRBJ1-5; D is uncertain. Germline V lookup: CDR1 MNHEY, CDR2 SVGAGI. The CDR3 has 14 residues. The V end was cut by 0 bases, the J end by 5 bases, with 8 bases between. CDR3 region: CASSYSAEDQPQHF. The DNA for the CDR3 is TGTGCCAGCAGTTACTCTGCGGAGGATCAGCCCCAGCATTTT.

This clonotype showed up many times. The gene calls are TRBV19 and TRBJ1-1; D not certain. The V gene lost 5 bases and the J gene lost 1 base, with 14 bases spanning the gap. Per germline, CDR1 LNHDA and CDR2 SQIVND (reference sequence). The CDR3 covers 15 residues. The CDR3 bases are TGTGCCAGTAGTCCTCGGGGAGCCTCGAACACTGAAGCTTTCTTT. Its protein is CASSPRGASNTEAFF.

The chain uses TRBV7-2 and TRBJ2-6; TRBD2 might be the D (5 bases). CDR3 length: 16 amino acids. The ends were cut back, 2 bases at V and 0 bases at J, with 8 bases in the middle. Germline V gives CDR1 SGHTA, CDR2 FQGNSA. The CDR3 here is CASSLTGNSGANVLTF. Here the CDR3 DNA reads TGTGCCAGCAGCTTAACCGGGAACTCTGGGGCCAACGTCCTGACTTTC. The full variable domain, its missing parts supplied by reference TRBV7-2 and TRBJ2-6, is GAGVSQSPSNKVTEKGKDVELRCDPISGHTALYWYRQSLGQGLEFLIYFQGNSAPDKSGLPSDRFSAERTGGSVSTLTIQRTQQEDSAVYLCASSLTGNSGANVLTFGAGSRLTVL.

V usage is TRBV4-1 and J usage is TRBJ2-7, with D possibly matching TRBD2 (6 bases). Per germline, CDR1 MGHRA and CDR2 YSYEKL. CDR3 length: 12 amino acids. Trimming shortened V by 0 bases and J by 9 bases, and 9 bases separated the two germline ends. CDR3 residues: CASSQDYGGQYF. The CDR3 DNA is TGCGCCAGCAGCCAAGATTACGGGGGGCAGTACTTC.

V is TRBV5-4 and J is TRBJ2-7, with 9 bases lining up with TRBD1. CDR3 length: 16 residues. Germline CDR1 SGHNT, CDR2 YYREEE (reference sequence). Unmatched junction bases numbered 6, after V lost 0 bases and J lost 2 bases. This CDR3 reads CASSLGPRDRAYEQYF. Here the CDR3 DNA reads TGTGCCAGCAGCTTGGGTCCGCGGGACAGGGCCTACGAGCAGTACTTC. The full variable domain, rest sourced from reference TRBV5-4 and TRBJ2-7, is ETGVTQSPTHLIKTRGQQVTLRCSSQSGHNTVSWYQQALGQGPQFIFQYYREEENGRGNFPPRFSGLQFPNYSSELNVNALELDDSALYLCASSLGPRDRAYEQYFGPGTRLTVT.

This clonotype was found many times. CDR3 sequence: CASTHTPKVGGYTF. Here the CDR3 DNA reads TGTGCCAGCACCCACACCCCCAAGGTCGGAGGCTACACCTTC. The chain uses TRBV27 and TRBJ1-2, with no clear D. V lost 7 bases and J lost 8, with 20 bases in between. The CDR3 spans 14 residues. Germline-derived CDR1 and CDR2 are MNHEY and SMNVEV (reference sequence).

The sample holds many counts of this clonotype. The chain carries TRBV4-1 and TRBJ1-5; TRBD1 might be the D (5 bases). V lost 4 bases and J 5 bases, leaving 12 bases between the germline ends. Germline V lookup: CDR1 MGHRA, CDR2 YSYEKL. CDR3 size: 14 residues. This CDR3 reads CASSLRDPDQPQHF. In DNA form, the CDR3 reads TGCGCCAGCAGCCTCAGGGATCCGGATCAGCCCCAGCATTTT.

There are many counts of this clonotype. The chain joins TRBV9 to TRBJ1-1; D uncertain. Deletions cut 1 base from V and 5 bases from J, with 9 bases between. CDR3 length: 13 residues. Germline V gene data show CDR1 as SGDLS and CDR2 as YYNGEE. The CDR3 DNA follows: TGTGCCAGCAGCGTAATAACGGGGACTGAAGCTTTCTTT. Its translation is CASSVITGTEAFF.

This clonotype appeared a few times. The chain joins TRBV3-1 to TRBJ1-2; possible D gene TRBD1, 6 bases. Germline V gives CDR1 LGHDT, CDR2 YNNKEL (reference sequence). V lost 5 bases to trimming and J lost 13 bases, with 23 bases between them. The CDR3 has 14 amino acids. The CDR3 nucleotides are TGTGCCAGCAGCTCCTATGACCGGGACACCGGCCTCACCTTC. This codes for CASSSYDRDTGLTF.

The genes are TRBV5-8 and TRBJ2-5, with D perhaps matching TRBD1 or TRBD2 (5 bases each). The CDR3 contains 15 residues. V was cut by 4 bases and J by 5 bases, with 18 bases left in between. Germline lookup yields CDR1 SGHTS and CDR2 YDEGEE. CDR3 loop: CASSVHHGGAETQYF. For the CDR3, the DNA is TGTGCCAGCAGCGTTCACCATGGGGGAGCGGAGACCCAGTACTTC. The full variable domain, rest sourced from reference TRBV5-8 and TRBJ2-5, is EAGVTQSPTHLIKTRGQQATLRCSPISGHTSVYWYQQALGLGLQFLLWYDEGEERNRGNFPPRFSGRQFPNYSSELNVNALELEDSALYLCASSVHHGGAETQYFGPGTRLLVL.